The rows below give T cell receptor beta chains drawn from one sample of a study of T-cell memory formation after mild COVID-19. TCRdb recomputed calls from the 5' RACE reads with MiXCR, one row per CDR3 protein. The sample records approximately 350,000 distinct CDR3 sequences, approximately 13% being singletons. The sequencing sample was made of PBMCs or a T cell subset sorted from them (not recorded which). Every receptor here comes from a man between 18 and 29 years old who had mild COVID-19 (a few samples of this study predate the infection). Cell type and time point are not known. Each CDR3 is given with its conserved first and last residue. A D gene is named only where the DNA matches it firmly. Some rows mark clone size as missing; the rest say once, few, many or name a class of expanded clone.

- TRBJ1-5 TRBV27 - TGTGCCAGCAGTTTATATACGAATAGCAATCAGCCCCAGCATTTT CASSLYTNSNQPQHF
TRBD1 TRBJ1-2 TRBV7-3 - TGTGCCAGCAGCAGACAGGGAGGTTGGGGCTACACCTTC CASSRQGGWGYTF
- TRBJ2-3 TRBV4-3 - TGCGCCAGCAGCCAAGAGGCAGCCACAGATACGCAGTATTTT CASSQEAATDTQYF
TRBD2 TRBJ2-3 TRBV7-2 few TGTGCCAGCAGCCTCGAGGGTCTAGCGGGACCCACAGATACGCAGTATTTT CASSLEGLAGPTDTQYF
- TRBJ1-1 TRBV11-2 few TGTGCCAGCAGAACCAGTAGACTGACAGTGGTGAACACTGAAGCTTTCTTT CASRTSRLTVVNTEAFF
- TRBJ1-1 TRBV12-3/TRBV12-4 - TGTGCCAGCAGCCGCAGGGGATACAACACTGAAGCTTTCTTT CASSRRGYNTEAFF
- TRBJ1-1 TRBV5-6 few TGTGCCAGCAGCTCACGGGACCGCCCGACTGAAGCTTTCTTT CASSSRDRPTEAFF
- TRBJ1-1 TRBV20-1 few TGCAGTGCTAGAGATCCGGACCGGAACACTGAAGCTTTCTTT CSARDPDRNTEAFF
TRBD1 TRBJ2-2 TRBV2 few TGTGCCAGCAGCACAGGGGGCGCGGGCGGGGAGCTGTTTTTT CASSTGGAGGELFF
- TRBJ1-1 TRBV20-1 - TGCAGTGCTTTTGGGGGGGAGCTAAAGAGCACTGAAGCTTTCTTT CSAFGGELKSTEAFF
- TRBJ1-2 TRBV27 - TGTGCCAGCAGTAGGGGGGGATTCACCTACTATGGCTACACCTTC CASSRGGFTYYGYTF
TRBD1 TRBJ1-1 TRBV6-2/TRBV6-3 - TGTGCCAGCAGTGACAGGGGATTGCTTATGAACACTGAAGCTTTCTTT CASSDRGLLMNTEAFF
TRBD1 TRBJ2-5 TRBV29-1 - TGCAGCGACCGGACAGGGCCGTTTACTCACTTC CSDRTGPFTHF
- TRBJ1-3 TRBV2 few TGTGCCAGCAGTGAGGAGCGGGGCTCTGGAAACACCATATATTTT CASSEERGSGNTIYF
TRBD1 TRBJ2-7 TRBV20-1 few TGCAGTGCAGAGGCGGGACAGGGCTACGAGCAGTACTTC CSAEAGQGYEQYF
- TRBJ1-6 TRBV7-2 - TGTGCCAGCAGCTTAACGATCTTCGGGAGTTCACCCCTCCACTTT CASSLTIFGSSPLHF
- TRBJ2-1 TRBV11-2 few TGTGCCAGCTCCCGTCATCTTAGCCATGAGCAGTTCTTC CASSRHLSHEQFF
- TRBJ1-4 TRBV7-2 - TGTGCCAGCAGCCGGGGGGGCCGAGGGATGAGAAAACTGTTTTTT CASSRGGRGMRKLFF
- TRBJ2-4 TRBV2 few TGTGCCAGCAGTGAGCGGTCTCTAGTTCAGTACTTC CASSERSLVQYF
- TRBJ2-5 TRBV24-1 many TGTGCCACCAGTGATGAGGGTGGTGGACAAGGGTTGGGGACCCAGTACTTC CATSDEGGGQGLGTQYF
TRBD1 TRBJ2-5 TRBV6-5 few TGTGCCAGCAGTGCCGGGACAGGGGAACAAGAGACCCAGTACTTC CASSAGTGEQETQYF
- TRBJ2-1 TRBV7-9 few TGTGCCAGCAGCTTGGGCCAACCGGCGGCTAATGAGCAGTTCTTC CASSLGQPAANEQFF
- TRBJ1-4 TRBV4-1 - TGCGCCAGCAGCCAGGAAATTTCCCAAGGGCTGTTTTTT CASSQEISQGLFF
- TRBJ1-2 TRBV5-1 - TGCGCCAGCAGCCCTGGCCAGGCGGAGGGCTACACCTTC CASSPGQAEGYTF
- TRBJ2-3 TRBV24-1 few TGTGCCACCAGTGATTTGAGGGGACCAGATACGCAGTATTTT CATSDLRGPDTQYF
- TRBJ2-3 TRBV4-1 many TGCGCCAGCAGCCAGGTGGGCACAGATACGCAGTATTTT CASSQVGTDTQYF
- TRBJ2-1 TRBV20-1 - TGCAGTGCTAGACGGGGGATCCTAAACTACAATGAGCAGTTCTTC CSARRGILNYNEQFF
- TRBJ1-3 TRBV7-6 - TGTGCCAGCAGCCCTTTGGTGGAACTCTCTGGAAACACCATATATTTT CASSPLVELSGNTIYF
- TRBJ2-1 TRBV7-9 - TGTGCCAGCAGCCCAAGGGGGGGCGCGGTAAACAATGAGCAGTTCTTC CASSPRGGAVNNEQFF
TRBD2 TRBJ2-3 TRBV19 - TGTGCCAGTAGTATGGGACTAGCCAAAGATACGCAGTATTTT CASSMGLAKDTQYF
- TRBJ1-1 TRBV6-7 - TGTGCCAGCCCAGGGTCAGAGAACACTGAAGCTTTCTTT CASPGSENTEAFF
- TRBJ2-7 TRBV6-5 - TGTGCCAGCAGTTACGGTTCCAGGGTCGAGCAGTACTTC CASSYGSRVEQYF
- TRBJ2-5 TRBV7-3 - TGTGCCAGCAGCTTAACGGGGGGGCCACAGACCCAGTACTTC CASSLTGGPQTQYF
- TRBJ1-1 TRBV6-2/TRBV6-3 few TGTGCCAGCAGTTACGCCCTGAACACTGAAGCTTTCTTT CASSYALNTEAFF
TRBD1 TRBJ2-7 TRBV19 - TGTGCCAGTAGTGCCCCTGGACAGGGGGCCCTATTGGAGCAGTACTTC CASSAPGQGALLEQYF
- TRBJ2-3 TRBV15 - TGTGCCACCAGCAGGGGACCATCAGATACGCAGTATTTT CATSRGPSDTQYF
TRBD2 TRBJ2-3 TRBV7-3 few TGTGCCAGCAGCTTAAATGGCTGGGCGGGAGGGACAGATACGCAGTATTTT CASSLNGWAGGTDTQYF
- TRBJ2-3 TRBV27 few TGTGCCAGCAGTGTACAGGGCCACCCGACCTCTAATACGCAGTATTTT CASSVQGHPTSNTQYF
- TRBJ2-2 TRBV12-3/TRBV12-4 few TGTGCCAGCAGTTTCAGCGGCGGGGAGCTGTTTTTT CASSFSGGELFF
- TRBJ1-5 TRBV5-6 many TGTGCCAGCAGTACCCAAACAGGGATCCAGCCCCAGCATTTT CASSTQTGIQPQHF
TRBD1 TRBJ1-5 TRBV20-1 - TGCAGTGCGCATAGGACAGGGGTAGATCAGCCCCAGCATTTT CSAHRTGVDQPQHF
- TRBJ2-5 TRBV3-1 - TGTGCCAGCACTACTTCGGGTTTGGGACCAAATCAAGAGACCCAGTACTTC CASTTSGLGPNQETQYF
TRBD2 TRBJ2-1 TRBV20-1 few TGCAGTGCTAGCGGGGGGGATTACAATGAGCAGTTCTTC CSASGGDYNEQFF
TRBD1 TRBJ2-7 TRBV5-1 - TGCGCCAGCAGTATGCCTACCGAGGGGACAGGGGTTGGGGAGCAGTACTTC CASSMPTEGTGVGEQYF
- TRBJ2-1 TRBV10-3 many TGTGCCACCACGGGGAGCTCCTACAATGAGCAGTTCTTC CATTGSSYNEQFF
- TRBJ2-1 TRBV7-2 - TGTGCCAGCAGCTTACGGGGGCTGGTGCAGTTCTTC CASSLRGLVQFF
TRBD1 TRBJ2-5 TRBV4-3 few TGCGCCAGCAGCCAGTTGACAGGGAGACAAGAGACCCAGTACTTC CASSQLTGRQETQYF
- TRBJ2-2 TRBV6-5 many TGTGCCAGCAGTAGACGGGAGTTCGGGGAGCTGTTTTTT CASSRREFGELFF
- TRBJ2-1 TRBV11-3 - TGTGCCAGCAGCTCTCCCAATCTCGCGGGGCTACAGTTCTTC CASSSPNLAGLQFF
- TRBJ2-5 TRBV6-5 few TGTGCCAGCAGTTACCAGGGCCGGGAGACCCAGTACTTC CASSYQGRETQYF
- TRBJ2-2 TRBV12-3/TRBV12-4 - TGTGCCAGCAGTTTATGGTCTACCGGGGAGCTGTTTTTT CASSLWSTGELFF